This is a list of T cell receptor beta chains from one sample in a study of control samples from healthy donors and cancer patients. Libraries were prepared by immunoSEQ multiplex PCR; TCRdb keeps only in-frame clonotypes and omits some of them. The sample carries roughly 100,000 clones, about 86% recorded once. The sample taken for sequencing was blood. These receptors were collected from a man aged 25-45 years in good health. Each CDR3 is given with its conserved first and last residue. A D gene is named only where the DNA matches it firmly. A row's size may be missing; if present it is once, few, many or a size class.

v_call	clone_size	d_call	j_call	cdr3_aa	cdr3_nt
TRBV10-3	-	-	TRBJ2-1	CAISESDTSYNEQFF	TGTGCCATCAGTGAGTCTGATACCTCCTACAATGAGCAGTTCTTC
TRBV6-5	-	-	TRBJ2-7	CASGPRYEQYF	TGTGCCAGCGGGCCTAGGTACGAGCAGTACTTC
TRBV4-1	-	-	TRBJ2-5	CASSLRWGETQYF	TGCGCCAGCAGCCTAAGATGGGGGGAGACCCAGTACTTC
TRBV7-3	-	TRBD1	TRBJ1-1	CASSLKFETGDYSNVFF	TGTGCCAGCAGCTTAAAGTTCGAGACAGGGGATTATAGCAATGTTTTCTTT
TRBV4-1	-	TRBD1	TRBJ2-7	CASSQVQTGSYEQYF	TGCGCCAGCAGCCAAGTGCAGACAGGGTCCTACGAGCAGTACTTC
TRBV9	-	TRBD1	TRBJ2-2	CASSGGQGYNTGELFF	TGTGCCAGCAGCGGGGGACAGGGGTACAACACCGGGGAGCTGTTTTTT
TRBV11-3	-	-	TRBJ1-3	CASSLQSSGNTIYF	TGTGCCAGCAGCTTACAGTCCTCTGGAAACACCATATATTTT
TRBV19	-	TRBD1	TRBJ2-1	CASSIAGQGVLNNEQFF	TGTGCCAGTAGTATAGCGGGACAGGGGGTCTTAAACAATGAGCAGTTCTTC
TRBV27	-	-	TRBJ2-1	CASSLTRAGDYNEQFF	TGTGCCAGCAGTTTAACCAGGGCAGGGGACTACAATGAGCAGTTCTTC
TRBV7-9	-	-	TRBJ2-1	CASSLGSNEQFF	TGTGCCAGCAGCTTAGGCAGCAATGAGCAGTTCTTC
TRBV10-3	-	-	TRBJ2-7	CAIKTGATYEQYF	TGTGCCATCAAGACGGGAGCCACCTACGAGCAGTACTTC
TRBV2	-	-	TRBJ2-5	CASSDSQGQTQYF	TGTGCCAGCAGCGACAGCCAGGGGCAGACCCAGTACTTC
TRBV27	-	-	TRBJ1-2	CASSSGRVGGYTF	TGTGCCAGCAGTTCCGGCAGGGTGGGTGGCTACACCTTC
TRBV4-2	-	TRBD1	TRBJ2-7	CASSQGDRGYYEQYF	TGTGCCAGCAGCCAAGGGGACAGGGGTTACTACGAGCAGTACTTC
TRBV9	-	TRBD2	TRBJ2-1	CASSFQGLETNEQFF	TGTGCCAGCAGCTTCCAGGGACTAGAGACCAATGAGCAGTTCTTC
TRBV6-4	-	TRBD2	TRBJ2-3	CASSPGLAGGPDTQYF	TGTGCCAGCAGTCCGGGACTAGCGGGAGGGCCAGATACGCAGTATTTT
TRBV6-5	-	TRBD1	TRBJ1-5	CASSNGQGRNQPQHF	TGTGCCAGCAGTAACGGACAGGGAAGGAATCAGCCCCAGCATTTT
TRBV24-1	-	TRBD1	TRBJ2-5	CATSDPTGEKTQYF	TGTGCCACCAGTGACCCAACAGGGGAGAAGACCCAGTACTTC
TRBV2	-	-	TRBJ2-3	CASIPSTDTQYF	TGTGCCAGCATCCCGAGCACAGATACGCAGTATTTT
TRBV7-3	-	-	TRBJ2-3	CASSTGGLAATDTQYF	TGTGCCAGCAGTACCGGGGGGCTAGCAGCCACAGATACGCAGTATTTT
TRBV6-1	once	-	TRBJ2-2	CASSERPGISNTGELFF	TGTGCCAGCAGTGAGAGGCCCGGGATCTCGAACACCGGGGAGCTGTTTTTT
TRBV15	-	TRBD2	TRBJ2-7	CATSRTPGLAGGEQYF	TGTGCCACCAGCAGAACACCGGGACTAGCGGGGGGCGAGCAGTACTTC
TRBV6-2/TRBV6-3	-	-	TRBJ2-2	CASSHGGELFF	TGTGCCAGCAGCCACGGAGGGGAGCTGTTTTTT
TRBV5-1	once	TRBD2	TRBJ2-5	CASSSRPAGDETQYF	TGCGCCAGCAGCTCTCGGCCAGCGGGAGACGAGACCCAGTACTTC
TRBV27	few	-	TRBJ2-7	CASSPTGAAYEQYF	TGTGCCAGCAGTCCGACCGGCGCTGCCTACGAGCAGTACTTC
TRBV19	-	-	TRBJ1-5	CASTLGSVRDQPQHF	TGTGCCAGTACCCTTGGATCGGTAAGGGATCAGCCCCAGCATTTT
TRBV24-1	-	-	TRBJ2-5	CATSAGEPRETQYF	TGTGCCACCAGTGCGGGAGAACCGCGAGAGACCCAGTACTTC
TRBV5-6	-	TRBD1	TRBJ1-2	CASSLGQGVGGYTF	TGTGCCAGCAGCCTGGGACAGGGGGTAGGGGGCTACACCTTC
TRBV6-5	few	-	TRBJ1-5	CASMTVQPQHF	TGTGCCAGCATGACGGTTCAGCCCCAGCATTTT